The 20 T cell receptor beta chains listed next were all sequenced from one sample in a study of chemoradiotherapy in HPV16-positive cancers. Produced via immunoSEQ multiplex PCR; TCRdb's table is partial and in-frame only. The top ten hold 2% to 2.5% of the sample, which has roughly 11,000 clones, around three quarters seen once. The specimen was collected from a patient who underwent chemoradiotherapy. Receptors were obtained from a human donor with HPV-associated anogenital cancer.

J is TRBJ1-1 and V is TRBV4-3; perhaps TRBD1 as D (5 bases). Trimming pared 2 bases from V and 9 bases from J, leaving 25 bases between. Per germline, CDR1 LGHNA and CDR2 YSLEER. CDR3 length: 17 amino acids. In DNA, the CDR3 is TGCGCCAGCAGCCAAAGTATGGGGGGAGCTGTTTCCCTTCAAGCTTTCTTT. The encoded protein is CASSQSMGGAVSLQAFF.

V and J are TRBV6-5 and TRBJ1-3; D might be TRBD1 (5 bases). Trimming took 6 bases from V and 0 from J, leaving 12 bases between them. The CDR3 is 15 residues long. CDR1 is MNHEY and CDR2 is SVGAGI in the germline V gene. The CDR3 loop is CASRARVGSGNTIYF. The CDR3 bases are TGTGCCAGCAGGGCCAGGGTTGGCTCTGGAAACACCATATATTTT.

The chain recombines TRBV5-5 with TRBJ1-1; no clear D. The CDR3 spans 13 residues. V lost 2 bases, J lost 4 bases, and 9 bases lay in between. Looked up from germline, CDR1 is SGHKS and CDR2 is YYEKEE (reference sequence). This CDR3 reads CASSFPFSTEAFF. For the CDR3, the DNA is TGTGCCAGCAGCTTTCCCTTTTCCACTGAAGCTTTCTTT.

The chain employs TRBV5-8 and TRBJ1-1; weak D call: TRBD1 (5 bases). The length of the CDR3 is 11 residues. Germline loops: CDR1 SGHTS, CDR2 YDEGEE. Trimming took 3 bases from V and 7 from J, leaving 7 bases between them. CDR3 loop: CASSWGNEAFF. DNA for the CDR3: TGTGCCAGCAGCTGGGGGAATGAAGCTTTCTTT.

This chain links TRBV12-5 with TRBJ2-2; D is unresolved. Germline CDR1 and CDR2: LGHNT and FRNRAP. V shed 5 bases and J shed 5 bases, with 18 bases lying between them. The CDR3 runs 16 residues. CDR3 sequence reads: CASGPDGSSVTGELFF. In DNA form, the CDR3 reads TGTGCTAGTGGTCCGGATGGTTCCTCCGTGACCGGGGAGCTGTTTTTT.

V is TRBV28 and J is TRBJ1-1, with a weak D call TRBD1 (6 bases). The CDR3 runs 14 residues. From germline, CDR1 is MDHEN and CDR2 SYDVKM. V lost 8 bases, J lost 8 bases, and 21 bases lay in between. The CDR3 protein is CASLPPGALLEAFF. DNA of the CDR3: TGTGCCAGCTTACCACCGGGGGCCCTCCTAGAAGCTTTCTTT.

This chain links TRBV10-3 with TRBJ2-7; TRBD1 matches 11 bases. Losses at the gene ends were 6 bases for V and 2 bases for J; bases not matched to a gene: 3. The CDR3 runs to 14 residues. Germline-derived CDR1 and CDR2 are ENHRY and SYGVKD. This chain's CDR3 is CAIRDRGLPYEQYF. The CDR3 DNA reads TGTGCCATCAGGGACAGGGGGCTTCCCTACGAGCAGTACTTC.

This clone has a single count. CDR3 nucleotide sequence: TGTGCCAGCTCACCATACCTTGCAGGGAAAGATACGCAGTATTTT. Protein sequence: CASSPYLAGKDTQYF. The chain joins TRBV18 to TRBJ2-3; a possible D gene is TRBD1 (5 bases). This CDR3 has 15 residues. V was trimmed by 2 bases and J by 5 bases, leaving 14 bases between them. Germline values: CDR1 KGHSH, CDR2 LQKENI.

The chain carries TRBV9 and TRBJ1-2; 7 bases map to TRBD1. This CDR3 is built from 14 residues. CDR1 and CDR2 from the germline V gene are SGDLS and YYNGEE. V lost 0 bases and J lost 4; bases outside the gene matches: 3. CDR3 in amino acids: CASSVVPGGYGYTF. DNA of the CDR3: TGTGCCAGCAGCGTAGTCCCAGGGGGCTATGGCTACACCTTC.

CDR3 nucleotide sequence: TGTGCCAGCAGTGAACAGGGGCGTAACTATGGCTACACCTTC. This translates into CASSEQGRNYGYTF. This chain joins TRBV28 and TRBJ1-2, with TRBD1 matching over 7 bases. The germline gives CDR1 MDHEN, CDR2 SYDVKM. The CDR3 spans 14 residues. The trim removed 5 bases at V and 1 base at J, leaving 4 bases unmatched.

This clone has more than one count but fewer than ten. J is TRBJ2-1 and V is TRBV9; TRBD1 agrees at 7 bases. Unmatched junction bases numbered 9, after V lost 4 bases and J lost 14 bases. Germline values: CDR1 SGDLS, CDR2 YYNGEE. The CDR3 extends over 12 amino acids. CDR3 nucleotides: TGTGCCAGCAGCTCCCGACAGGGAGATAAGTTCTTC. Protein product: CASSSRQGDKFF.

The chain carries TRBV7-9 and TRBJ2-5, with D hard to call. Matching the DNA end better, TRBJ2-7 makes the J call doubtful. The germline CDR1 and CDR2 sequences are SEHNR and FQNEAQ (reference sequence). This CDR3 is 11 amino acids long. CDR3 coding DNA: TGTGCCAGCAGCCAGATTCACGAGCAGTACTTC. Translating gives CASSQIHEQYF.

In its sample, this clone was seen a few times. The chain links TRBV9 to TRBJ1-2; no reliable D call. The CDR3 spans 15 residues. V dropped 0 bases and J dropped 4 bases, with 13 bases sitting between them. The V gene's germline CDR1 is SGDLS and CDR2 YYNGEE. The CDR3 protein is CASSVATAPGYGYTF. CDR3 DNA sequence: TGTGCCAGCAGCGTAGCTACAGCTCCGGGCTATGGCTACACCTTC.

This chain joins TRBV6-1 and TRBJ2-1; D remains ambiguous. The V end lost 2 bases, the J end lost 8 bases, and 13 bases lay between the germline ends. There are 14 residues in the CDR3. Germline V gene sequence: CDR1 MNHNS, CDR2 SASEGT. Written as DNA, the CDR3 is TGTGCCAGCAGTGAATTTCTATGGTCTGATGAGCAGTTCTTC. This sequence encodes CASSEFLWSDEQFF.

The genes are TRBV7-2 and TRBJ1-2, with D maybe TRBD1 (5 bases). CDR1 is SGHTA, CDR2 FQGNSA, per germline. The CDR3 spans 13 residues. V lost 1 base, J lost 4 bases, and 7 bases lay in between. This CDR3 is CASSLGQIYGYTF. DNA of the CDR3: TGTGCCAGCAGCTTAGGACAGATCTATGGCTACACCTTC.

The J gene is TRBJ2-7, the V gene TRBV2, with D possibly being TRBD1 (6 bases). CDR3 length: 16 residues. Deletions cut 6 bases from V and 1 base from J, with 19 bases between. Germline CDR1 SNHLY, CDR2 FYNNEI. DNA of the CDR3: TGTGCCAGCAGAAACTACAGACAGGCGCCGTCCTACGAGCAGTACTTC. Translating gives CASRNYRQAPSYEQYF.

The V gene is TRBV30, the J gene TRBJ1-3; D not resolved. The CDR3 covers 13 residues. Trimming cost V 1 base and J 2 bases, with 6 bases left between them. Germline CDR1 is GTSNPN and CDR2 is SVGIG (reference sequence). CDR3 residues: CAWSAAAGNTIYF. CDR3 sequence (DNA): TGTGCCTGGAGTGCGGCGGCTGGAAACACCATATATTTT. Variable domain in full (rest from reference TRBV30 and TRBJ1-3): SQTIHQWPATLVQPVGSPLSLECTVEGTSNPNLYWYRQAAGRGLQLLFYSVGIGQISSEVPQNLSASRPQDRQFILSSKKLLLSDSGFYLCAWSAAAGNTIYFGEGSWLTVV.

CDR3 in amino acids: CAWSTNQGTEAFF. DNA of the CDR3: TGTGCCTGGAGTACAAATCAGGGCACTGAAGCTTTCTTT. The J gene is TRBJ1-1, the V gene TRBV30; TRBD1 might be the D (5 bases). The CDR3 spans 13 residues. Germline V gene lookup returns CDR1 GTSNPN and CDR2 SVGIG (reference sequence). V gave up 2 bases and J gave up 4 bases, with 11 bases separating them.

The rearrangement joins TRBV10-3 to TRBJ2-5; the match to TRBD1 covers 9 bases. V gave up 0 bases and J gave up 2 bases; unmatched junction bases: 4. The CDR3 consists of 16 residues. The V gene's germline CDR1 is ENHRY and CDR2 SYGVKD. The CDR3 sequence is CAISESTTGGQETQYF. CDR3 DNA: TGTGCCATCAGTGAGTCGACGACAGGGGGGCAAGAGACCCAGTACTTC.

Only a few counts were recorded for this clone. CDR3 coding DNA: TGTGCCAGCAGGCCCAGGGGCGGGTATGGCTACACCTTC. Translating gives CASRPRGGYGYTF. The chain is built from TRBV6-6 and TRBJ1-2; D is perhaps TRBD1 (6 bases). In germline, CDR1 is MNHNY, CDR2 SVGAGI (reference sequence). The CDR3 consists of 13 residues. V was clipped by 6 bases and J by 5 bases, with 13 bases between them.